This T cell receptor (beta chain) was sequenced in a study of cytomegalovirus exposure and HLA in healthy donors. Trimming cost V 2 bases and J 3 bases, with 8 bases left between them. Per germline, CDR1 SGHVS and CDR2 FQNEAQ. This CDR3 region has 14 residues. Researchers ran the PCR with 60 Vbeta and 13 Jbeta primers. Profiling relied on immunoSEQ multiplex PCR, and the TCRdb table lists in-frame clones only, not all of them. The repertoire holds about 140,000 clones, approximately 77% seen once, with around 1.3% in the top ten. The sample comprised PBMCs. This sequence was found in a woman aged 40 to 49 in good health and CMV-seronegative. V is TRBV7-8 and J is TRBJ1-3; D is undetermined. The CDR3 protein is CASSLLSGGNTIYF. For the CDR3, the DNA is TGTGCCAGCAGCTTATTATCAGGTGGAAACACCATATATTTT.